This T cell receptor (beta chain) was identified in a study of graft-versus-host responses after intestinal transplantation (dated by TCRdb to the early 2020s). Notes on the research overall: The transplants that recipients received were multivisceral, liver-intestinal, or isolated intestinal. Donor T cell macrochimerism was defined as a peak of at least 4% donor T cells among recipient peripheral blood mononuclear cells. Every recipient was given anti-thymocyte globulin induction, then maintenance tacrolimus and steroids for around three years. A cohort of about two dozen intestinal transplant recipients, including one retransplant, was enrolled, and a few patients lacking pretransplant specimens were excluded. Samples from three later patients were sequenced in-house on an Illumina MiSeq with MiXCR processing rather than by the commercial service. Graft-versus-host and host-versus-graft alloreactive T cell clones were tracked in the graft, circulation and bone marrow after intestinal transplantation using bulk TCR-beta CDR3 sequencing. To identify alloreactive clones, pre-transplant mixed lymphocyte reaction products were sequenced and compared with unstimulated pre-transplant donor and recipient T cells. Overall study outcomes, separate from this receptor: GvH clones turned up in recipient bone marrow, with some appearing earlier in ileal mucosa or blood, a pattern consistent with an intestinal mucosal origin. Early after transplant, peak levels of circulating GvH clones were found to be associated with declines in HvG clones. Conclusions were limited by the relatively low number and heterogeneity of intestinal transplant patients. In the allografts of patients with donor T cell macrochimerism, GvH to HvG T cell clonal ratios were high.

To prepare the library, the immunoSEQ multiplex PCR assay was applied. For most patients, genomic DNA was subjected to high-throughput TCR-beta CDR3 sequencing by Adaptive Biotechnologies. The authors processed their data as follows. Adaptive's ImmunoSEQ software was the source of the TCR sequencing data for 15 to 20 patients, while three other patients were processed with MiXCR and VDJtools. CDR3 nucleotide sequences shared between donor and recipient were removed because their origin could not be assigned. Alloreactive clones required at least 2-fold expansion over unstimulated cells and minimum CFSE-low frequency of 0.002% (template counts) or 0.001% (read counts). Clones were considered mappable if detected in sequenced pre-transplant spleen, lymph node, or MLR CFSE-low populations of the donor or recipient. The cumulative frequency of alloreactive clones was calculated as a percentage of all sequences, weighted by copy number. TCRdb holds this immuneACCESS table with in-frame rearrangements only. Some clones are missing; in checked studies, unresolved V genes explain under half, and the rest has no known cause. The V and J calls and clone size come from that table; D and trimming were worked out from the DNA. This sample gives over 15,000 clones in total; 88% of them show up just once. The ten largest make up roughly 6% of the sample.

Blood samples were collected up to 4 times in the first month after transplant and then at least monthly when available. Reading the germline V gene (reference sequence) gives CDR1 MNHNY and CDR2 SVGAGI. V lost 4 bases and J lost 5 bases; the stretch between them is 11 bases long. The CDR3 contains 13 residues, cysteine and phenylalanine counted. The sequence is cut down to CDR3 DNA, 39 bases in frame from base 1. To note about this clone: The antigen this receptor binds is unknown. Per-nucleotide qualities are absent, and no much larger clonotype sits a single base away.

Sample: PBMCs, taken approximately 15 weeks after intestinal transplant. This receptor was obtained from a human patient who received an intestinal transplant, so some T cells may come from the graft donor. Rearrangement joined TRBV6-6 to TRBJ2-5; the D match is possibly TRBD1 or TRBD2, with 5 bases aligned in each. The sequence in DNA is TGTGCCAGCAGTTCCACAGGAGGTGAGACCCAGTACTTC. This translates into CASSSTGGETQYF.